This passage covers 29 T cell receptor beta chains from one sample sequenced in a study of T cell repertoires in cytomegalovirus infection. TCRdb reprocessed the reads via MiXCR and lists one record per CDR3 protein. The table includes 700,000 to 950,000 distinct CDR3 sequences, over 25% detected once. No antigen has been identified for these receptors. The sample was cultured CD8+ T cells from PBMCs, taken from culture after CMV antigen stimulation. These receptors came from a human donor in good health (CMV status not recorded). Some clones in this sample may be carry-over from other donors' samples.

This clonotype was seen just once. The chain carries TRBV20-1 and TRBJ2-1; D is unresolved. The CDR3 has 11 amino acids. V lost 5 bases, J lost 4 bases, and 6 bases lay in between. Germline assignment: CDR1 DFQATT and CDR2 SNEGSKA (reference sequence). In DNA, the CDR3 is TGCAGTGCTCTATTTTACAATGAGCAGTTCTTC. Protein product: CSALFYNEQFF.

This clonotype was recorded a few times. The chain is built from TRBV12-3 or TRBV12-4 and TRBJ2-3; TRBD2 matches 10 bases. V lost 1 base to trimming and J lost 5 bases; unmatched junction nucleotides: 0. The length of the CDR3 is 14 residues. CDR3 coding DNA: TGTGCCAGCAGTTTAGTAGCGGGGGGAGATACGCAGTATTTT. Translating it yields CASSLVAGGDTQYF.

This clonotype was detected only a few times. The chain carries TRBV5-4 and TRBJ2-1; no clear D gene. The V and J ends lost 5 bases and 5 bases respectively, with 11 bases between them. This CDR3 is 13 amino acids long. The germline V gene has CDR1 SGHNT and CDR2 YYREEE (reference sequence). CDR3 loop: CASSVRADNEQFF. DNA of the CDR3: TGTGCCAGCAGTGTAAGGGCAGACAATGAGCAGTTCTTC.

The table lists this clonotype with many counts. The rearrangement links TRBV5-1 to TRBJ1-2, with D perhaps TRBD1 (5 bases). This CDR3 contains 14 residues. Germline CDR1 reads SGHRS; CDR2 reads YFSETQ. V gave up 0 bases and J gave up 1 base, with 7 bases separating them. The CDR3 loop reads CASSLGDSNYGYTF. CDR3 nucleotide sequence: TGCGCCAGCAGCTTGGGTGACAGTAACTATGGCTACACCTTC.

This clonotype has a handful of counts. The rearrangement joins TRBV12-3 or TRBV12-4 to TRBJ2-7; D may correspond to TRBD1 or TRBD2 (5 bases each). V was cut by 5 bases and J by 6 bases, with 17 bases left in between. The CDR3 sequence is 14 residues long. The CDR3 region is CASSPSMGVTEQYV. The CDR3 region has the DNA TGTGCCAGCAGTCCCTCTATGGGGGTAACCGAGCAGTACGTC.

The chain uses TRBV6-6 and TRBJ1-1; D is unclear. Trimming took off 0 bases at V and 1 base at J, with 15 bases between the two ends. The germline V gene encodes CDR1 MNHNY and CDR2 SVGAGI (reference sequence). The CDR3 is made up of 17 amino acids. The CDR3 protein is CASSYSWKGGKNTEAFF. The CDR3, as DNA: TGTGCCAGCAGTTACTCGTGGAAGGGAGGCAAGAACACTGAAGCTTTCTTT.

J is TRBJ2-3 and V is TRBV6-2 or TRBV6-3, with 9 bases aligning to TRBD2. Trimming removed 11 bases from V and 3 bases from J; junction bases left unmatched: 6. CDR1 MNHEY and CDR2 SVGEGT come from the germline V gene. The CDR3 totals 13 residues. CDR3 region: CAGNSGGTDTQYF. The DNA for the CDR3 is TGTGCCGGCAATAGCGGGGGAACAGATACGCAGTATTTT.

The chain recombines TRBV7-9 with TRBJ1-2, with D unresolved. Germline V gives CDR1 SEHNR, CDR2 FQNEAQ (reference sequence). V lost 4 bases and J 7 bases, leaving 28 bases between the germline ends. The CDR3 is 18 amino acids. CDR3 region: CASSSNPGRDPRRIGYTF. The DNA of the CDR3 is TGTGCCAGCAGCTCCAACCCCGGACGAGACCCCCGGAGGATTGGCTACACCTTC.

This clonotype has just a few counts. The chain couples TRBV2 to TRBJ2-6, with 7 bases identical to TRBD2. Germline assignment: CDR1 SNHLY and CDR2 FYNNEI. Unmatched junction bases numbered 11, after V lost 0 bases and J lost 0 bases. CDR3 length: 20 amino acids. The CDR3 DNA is TGTGCCAGCAGTGAAGCGCTCCTCGGGACTACAGGCTCTGGGGCCAACGTCCTGACTTTC. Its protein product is CASSEALLGTTGSGANVLTF.

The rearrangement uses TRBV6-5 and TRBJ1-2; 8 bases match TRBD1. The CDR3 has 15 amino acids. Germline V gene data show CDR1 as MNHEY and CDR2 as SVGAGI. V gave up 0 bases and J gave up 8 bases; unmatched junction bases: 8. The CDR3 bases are TGTGCCAGCAGTTACTCCGGACAGGGCGTGCGGGGCTACACCTTC. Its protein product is CASSYSGQGVRGYTF.

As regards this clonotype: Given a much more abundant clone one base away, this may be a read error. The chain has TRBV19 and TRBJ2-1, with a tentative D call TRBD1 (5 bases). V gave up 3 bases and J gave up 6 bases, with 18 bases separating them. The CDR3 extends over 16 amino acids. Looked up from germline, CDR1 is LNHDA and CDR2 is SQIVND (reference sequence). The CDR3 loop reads CASSIPRVSAFNEQFF. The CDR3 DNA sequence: TGTGCCAGTAGTATTCCCAGGGTGTCGGCTTTCAATGAGCAGTTCTTC.

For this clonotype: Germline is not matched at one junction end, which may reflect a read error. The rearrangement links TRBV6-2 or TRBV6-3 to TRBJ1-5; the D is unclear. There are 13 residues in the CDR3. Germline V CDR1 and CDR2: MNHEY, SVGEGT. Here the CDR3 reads CAGSHQESQPQHF. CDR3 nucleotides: TGTGCCGGCAGCCACCAGGAGTCTCAGCCCCAGCATTTT.

DNA for the CDR3: TGTGCCAGCAGTGGGGGGACAGGGGAAGCTTTCTTT. Translation: CASSGGTGEAFF. The V gene is TRBV6-1, the J gene TRBJ1-1, with 9 bases aligning to TRBD1. V dropped 4 bases and J dropped 8; count of bases not matched to a gene: 2. The CDR3 is 12 residues long. CDR1 is MNHNS, CDR2 SASEGT, per germline.

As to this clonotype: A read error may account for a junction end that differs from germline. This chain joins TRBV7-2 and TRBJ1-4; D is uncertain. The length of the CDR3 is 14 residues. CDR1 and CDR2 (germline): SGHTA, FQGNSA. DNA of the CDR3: TGTGCCAGCAGCCCTGAGGCAACTAATGAAAACCTGTTTTTT. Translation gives CASSPEATNENLFF. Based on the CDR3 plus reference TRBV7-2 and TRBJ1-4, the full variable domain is GAGVSQSPSNKVTEKGKDVELRCDPISGHTALYWYRQSLGQGLEFLIYFQGNSAPDKSGLPSDRFSAERTGGSVSTLTIQRTQQEDSAVYLCASSPEATNENLFFGSGTQLSVL.

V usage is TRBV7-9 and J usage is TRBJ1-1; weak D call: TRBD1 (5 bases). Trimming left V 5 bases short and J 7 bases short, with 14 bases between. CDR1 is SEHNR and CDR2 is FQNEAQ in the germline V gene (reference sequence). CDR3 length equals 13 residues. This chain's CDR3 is CASSPRVGVEAFF. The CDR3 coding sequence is TGTGCCAGCAGCCCCCGAGTGGGGGTTGAAGCTTTCTTT.

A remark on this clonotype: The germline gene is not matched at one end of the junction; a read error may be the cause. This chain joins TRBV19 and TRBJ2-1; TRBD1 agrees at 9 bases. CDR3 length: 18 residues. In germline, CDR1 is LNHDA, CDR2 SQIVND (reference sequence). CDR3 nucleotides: TGTACCAGTAGTATTCTAGGACAGGGGCCTTACTCCTACAATGAGCAGTTCTTC. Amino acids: CTSSILGQGPYSYNEQFF. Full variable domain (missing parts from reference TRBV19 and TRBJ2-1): DGGITQSPKYLFRKEGQNVTLSCEQNLNHDAMYWYRQDPGQGLRLIYYSQIVNDFQKGDIAEGYSVSREKKESFPLTVTSAQKNPTAFYLCTSSILGQGPYSYNEQFFGPGTRLTVL.

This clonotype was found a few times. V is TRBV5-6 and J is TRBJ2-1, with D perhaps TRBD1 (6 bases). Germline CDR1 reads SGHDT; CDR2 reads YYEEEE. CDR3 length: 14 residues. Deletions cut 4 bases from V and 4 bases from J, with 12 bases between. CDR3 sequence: CASSPAGQYNEQFF. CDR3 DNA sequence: TGTGCCAGCAGCCCAGCTGGACAGTACAATGAGCAGTTCTTC.

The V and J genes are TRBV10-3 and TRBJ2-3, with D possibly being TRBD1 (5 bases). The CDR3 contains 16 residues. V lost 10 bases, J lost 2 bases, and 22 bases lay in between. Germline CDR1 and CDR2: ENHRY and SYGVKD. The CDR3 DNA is TGTGCCACCACTACGGGCAGGGAACCCCCCACAGATACGCAGTATTTT. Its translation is CATTTGREPPTDTQYF.

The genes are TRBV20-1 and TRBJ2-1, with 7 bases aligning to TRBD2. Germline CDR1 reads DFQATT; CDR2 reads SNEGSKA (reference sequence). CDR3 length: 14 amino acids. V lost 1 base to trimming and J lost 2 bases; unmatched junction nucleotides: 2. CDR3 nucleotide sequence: TGCAGTGCTAGAGCGGGGGGAACCTACAATGAGCAGTTCTTC. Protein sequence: CSARAGGTYNEQFF.

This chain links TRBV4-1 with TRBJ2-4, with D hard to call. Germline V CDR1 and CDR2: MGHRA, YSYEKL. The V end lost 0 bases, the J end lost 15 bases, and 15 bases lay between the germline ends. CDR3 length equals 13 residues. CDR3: CASSQDPTKPRYF. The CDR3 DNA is TGCGCCAGCAGCCAAGATCCAACAAAACCTCGGTACTTC.

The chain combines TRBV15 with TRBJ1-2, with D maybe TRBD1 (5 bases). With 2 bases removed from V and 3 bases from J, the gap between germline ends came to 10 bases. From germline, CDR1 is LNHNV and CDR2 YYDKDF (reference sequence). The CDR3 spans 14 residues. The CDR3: CATSRQGSDYGYTF. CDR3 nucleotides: TGTGCCACCAGCAGACAGGGAAGCGACTATGGCTACACCTTC.

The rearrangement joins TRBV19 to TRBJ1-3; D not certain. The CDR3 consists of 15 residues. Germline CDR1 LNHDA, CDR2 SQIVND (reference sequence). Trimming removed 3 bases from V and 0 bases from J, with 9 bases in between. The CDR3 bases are TGTGCCAGTAGTATTGGGGATTACTCTGGAAACACCATATATTTT. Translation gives CASSIGDYSGNTIYF.

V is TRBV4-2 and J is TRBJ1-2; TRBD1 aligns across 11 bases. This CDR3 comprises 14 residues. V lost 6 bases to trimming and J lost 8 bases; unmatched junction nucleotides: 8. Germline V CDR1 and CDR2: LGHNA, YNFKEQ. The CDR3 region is CASRYGQGASGYTF. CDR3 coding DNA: TGTGCCAGCAGATACGGACAGGGGGCCAGCGGCTACACCTTC.

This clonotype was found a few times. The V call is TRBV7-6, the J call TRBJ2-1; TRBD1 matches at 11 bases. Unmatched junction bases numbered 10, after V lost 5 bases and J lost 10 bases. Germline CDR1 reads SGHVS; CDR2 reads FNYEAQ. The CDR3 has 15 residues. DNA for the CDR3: TGTGCCAGCAGCCCCCCGGACAGGGGGCGACGGGAGCAGTTCTTC. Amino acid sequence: CASSPPDRGRREQFF.

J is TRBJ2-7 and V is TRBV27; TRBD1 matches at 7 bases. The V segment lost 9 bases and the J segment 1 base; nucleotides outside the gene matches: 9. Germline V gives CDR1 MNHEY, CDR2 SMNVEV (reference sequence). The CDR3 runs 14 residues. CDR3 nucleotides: TGTGCCAGTGGGGGACAGACACTTTCCTACGAGCAGTACGTC. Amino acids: CASGGQTLSYEQYV.

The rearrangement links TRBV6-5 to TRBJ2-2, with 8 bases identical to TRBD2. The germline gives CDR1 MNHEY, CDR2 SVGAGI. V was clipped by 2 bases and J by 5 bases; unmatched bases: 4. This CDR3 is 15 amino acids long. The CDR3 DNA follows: TGTGCCAGCAGTTACGTGAGCGGGGGTACCGGGGAGCTGTTTTTT. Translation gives CASSYVSGGTGELFF.

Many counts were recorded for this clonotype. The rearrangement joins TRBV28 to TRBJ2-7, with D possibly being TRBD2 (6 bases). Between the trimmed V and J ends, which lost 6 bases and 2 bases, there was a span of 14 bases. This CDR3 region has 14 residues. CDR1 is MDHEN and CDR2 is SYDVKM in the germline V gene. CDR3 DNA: TGTGCCAGCAGACAACAGGAGGGGACCTACGAGCAGTACGTC. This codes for CASRQQEGTYEQYV.

The CDR3 DNA is TGCGCCAGCAGCCGAGCCGAGCGGACAAATTACGAGCAGTACTTC. Protein: CASSRAERTNYEQYF. This chain joins TRBV4-1 and TRBJ2-7; D may be TRBD1 or TRBD2 (5 bases each). CDR1 is MGHRA, CDR2 YSYEKL, per germline. V gave up 4 bases and J gave up 4 bases, with 17 bases separating them. The CDR3 runs to 15 residues.

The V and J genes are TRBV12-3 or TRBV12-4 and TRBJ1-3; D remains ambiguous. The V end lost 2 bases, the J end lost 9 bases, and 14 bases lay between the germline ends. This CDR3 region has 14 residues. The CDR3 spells CASSLRRQVPTIYF. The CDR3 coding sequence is TGTGCCAGCAGTTTAAGGCGTCAGGTACCCACCATATATTTT.